A selection of T cell receptor beta chains follows, all from one sample in a study of STAT5B mutations in CD4+ large granular lymphocyte leukemia. Here immunoSEQ multiplex PCR was the method, and the copy in TCRdb shows in-frame clones only, minus some. The sample includes tens of thousands of clones, 70% to 90% of them seen just once. The sequenced sample consisted of CD4+ T cells from blood buffy coats. The source of these receptors is a human donor in good health. Both conserved end residues are part of each CDR3. D genes are given only for firm matches. Some rows mark clone size as missing; the rest say once, few, many or name a class of expanded clone.

TRBV29-1	once	-	TRBJ2-5	TGCAGCGTTGAAGTGGGCCGGCGGGAGACCCAGTACTTC	CSVEVGRRETQYF
TRBV9	-	-	TRBJ2-5	TGTGCCAGCAGCGCGACGGCCGGACAGAACCAAGAGACCCAGTACTTC	CASSATAGQNQETQYF
TRBV29-1	-	-	TRBJ2-5	TGCAGCGTTGCGGCTAGCGATCTGGAGACCCAGTACTTC	CSVAASDLETQYF
TRBV6-1	-	-	TRBJ2-1	TGTGCCAGCAGTGATGGTAGGACACTGAAGGGGAATGAGCAGTTCTTC	CASSDGRTLKGNEQFF
TRBV2	-	-	TRBJ1-2	TGTGCCAGCAGTGAAATACAGGGACCGTCTATTGGCTACACCTTC	CASSEIQGPSIGYTF
TRBV6-5	few	-	TRBJ1-2	TGTGCCAGCAGTTACTCGGGTCCACCGGGTCTCTATGGCTACACCTTC	CASSYSGPPGLYGYTF
TRBV5-8	-	TRBD2	TRBJ2-1	TGTGCCAGCAGCTTGACTAGCGGGCCCTACAATGAGCAGTTCTTC	CASSLTSGPYNEQFF
TRBV5-4	-	-	TRBJ2-5	TGTGCCAGCAGCTTGGGAGGGCAAGAGACCCAGTACTTC	CASSLGGQETQYF
TRBV29-1	-	-	TRBJ2-3	TGCAGCGTTGAAAAGGGGGGAGGGGATACGCAGTATTTT	CSVEKGGGDTQYF
TRBV25-1	once	-	TRBJ1-2	TGTGCCAGCAGTGAATTAAGCAGTCACTACCAAGGCTACACCTTC	CASSELSSHYQGYTF
TRBV6-6	few	-	TRBJ1-5	TGTGCCAGCAGCTTGGATAGCAATCAGCCCCAGCATTTT	CASSLDSNQPQHF
TRBV6-1	-	TRBD2	TRBJ2-7	TGTGCCAGCAGACCAGCGGGGGTTCTCTACGAGCAGTACTTC	CASRPAGVLYEQYF
TRBV7-2	-	-	TRBJ2-5	TGTGCCAGCAGCTTCGGGACAGAGACCCAGTACTTC	CASSFGTETQYF
TRBV2	-	-	TRBJ2-1	TGTGCCAGCACTAGTAGCGATGAGCAGTTCTTC	CASTSSDEQFF
TRBV4-3	once	TRBD2	TRBJ2-1	TGCGCCAGCAGCCAAGAAGCTAGCGGGAGTACGTATGAGCAGTTCTTC	CASSQEASGSTYEQFF
TRBV15	-	TRBD1	TRBJ1-1	TGTGCCACCAGCAGGGGTCAGGGGGCCACTGAAGCTTTCTTT	CATSRGQGATEAFF
TRBV19	-	-	TRBJ2-3	TGTGCCAGTAGTATAGCGTCGGCATCAAGCACAGATACGCAGTATTTT	CASSIASASSTDTQYF
TRBV2	-	-	TRBJ2-7	TGTGCCAGCACCACTGACATCTCATACGAGCAGTACTTC	CASTTDISYEQYF
TRBV5-1	-	-	TRBJ2-1	TGCGCCAGCAGTCCCGGGAACCCAGAGCAGTTCTTC	CASSPGNPEQFF
TRBV7-2	-	TRBD2	TRBJ2-2	TGTGCCAGCAGCTCCCGACTAGCGGGAACCGGGGAGCTGTTTTTT	CASSSRLAGTGELFF
TRBV21-1	-	-	TRBJ1-5	TGTGCCAGCAGCCACACGGACCTGACAGGGGTGGGCAATCAGCCCCAGCATTTT	CASSHTDLTGVGNQPQHF
TRBV6-1	-	-	TRBJ2-1	TGTGCCAGCAAGGGGGGCAAGAATGAGCAGTTCTTC	CASKGGKNEQFF
TRBV11-2	-	-	TRBJ2-7	TGTGCCAGCAGCCCCCGCCCTTACGAGCAGTACTTC	CASSPRPYEQYF
TRBV11-2	once	-	TRBJ2-7	TGTGCCAGCAGCTCTCAGGGGCCCTACGAGCAGTACTTC	CASSSQGPYEQYF
TRBV4-1	-	-	TRBJ1-3	TGCGCCAGCAGCCTGACAGGTTCTGGAAACACCATATATTTT	CASSLTGSGNTIYF
TRBV5-5	-	-	TRBJ2-1	TGTGCCAGCAGCTTGGTACTAGAGACAATGGAGCAGTTCTTC	CASSLVLETMEQFF
TRBV2	-	-	TRBJ1-3	TGTGCCAGCAGAGCCACGGGACTCAACTCTGGAAACACCATATATTTT	CASRATGLNSGNTIYF
TRBV27	-	-	TRBJ2-5	TGTGCCAGCAGTTTAATGACGGGAATGCGAGAGACCCAGTACTTC	CASSLMTGMRETQYF
TRBV25-1	-	-	TRBJ1-1	TGTGCCAGCAGTGAAGGGACTTTGATGAACACTGAAGCTTTCTTT	CASSEGTLMNTEAFF
TRBV7-2	-	-	TRBJ2-5	TGTGCCAGCAGCTCTCGTACAGGGAGGGAGACCCAGTACTTC	CASSSRTGRETQYF
TRBV5-1	-	TRBD2	TRBJ2-2	TGCGCCAGCAGCCCCCCGGGACTAGGACCCACCGGGGAGCTGTTTTTT	CASSPPGLGPTGELFF
TRBV5-1	-	-	TRBJ2-5	TGCGCCAGCAGCGAACAGGGCGGGAGAGAGACCCAGTACTTC	CASSEQGGRETQYF
TRBV7-8	-	-	TRBJ2-4	TGTGCCAGCAGCTCAGGGGAGACTACCAAAAACATTCAGTACTTC	CASSSGETTKNIQYF
TRBV5-4	-	-	TRBJ2-6	TGTGCCAGCAGACAAACAGGGTCCGGGGCCAACGTCCTGACTTTC	CASRQTGSGANVLTF
TRBV6-5	-	TRBD2	TRBJ2-3	TGTGCCAGCAGTTATCAGACTAGCGGGAGATTAGATACGCAGTATTTT	CASSYQTSGRLDTQYF
TRBV10-3	-	TRBD1	TRBJ2-6	TGTGCCATAGGGACAGGCAGATCTGGGGCCAACGTCCTGACTTTC	CAIGTGRSGANVLTF
TRBV5-1	-	-	TRBJ1-4	TGCGCCAGCAGCTTGAATCCGGAGTATGGGGAAAAACTGTTTTTT	CASSLNPEYGEKLFF
TRBV6-6	-	TRBD2	TRBJ2-7	TGTGCCAGCAGTTCTAGCGGGAGGGGGTACGAGCAGTACTTC	CASSSSGRGYEQYF